This TCR beta chain appears in the sequencing data of a study of CD8+ T cells in alopecia areata. Across the whole study: Among treated patients, oral tofacitinib was administered at 5 to 10 mg twice daily. Affected scalp percentage gauged treated patients' severity.

With regard to this clone: What it binds is not known.

The CDR3 totals 15 residues. In germline, CDR1 is SNHLY, CDR2 FYNNEI. Between the trimmed V and J ends, which lost 6 bases and 0 bases, there was a span of 13 bases. In each case, RNA was isolated and then reverse transcribed into cDNA as the sequencing template. Data came from immunoSEQ multiplex PCR; TCRdb stores just in-frame clones and leaves some out. Here the sample spans about 200,000 clones, about three fifths being singletons. General study findings and limits: Scalp samples also yield sequences of resident alphabeta T cells from normal skin. Lesional scalp, especially alopecia totalis/universalis, showed higher clonality than normal scalp.

Regarding treatment: oral pan-JAK inhibitor, 5-10 mg twice daily. The receptor was derived from a human donor with alopecia areata. The sample here was CD4+ T cells sorted from blood, taken at week 24, from a patient treated with tofacitinib. V usage is TRBV2 and J usage is TRBJ2-3; possible D gene TRBD1, 5 bases. CDR3 loop: CASRGVRTSTDTQYF. The CDR3 DNA reads as TGTGCCAGCAGAGGGGTCAGGACCAGCACAGATACGCAGTATTTT.